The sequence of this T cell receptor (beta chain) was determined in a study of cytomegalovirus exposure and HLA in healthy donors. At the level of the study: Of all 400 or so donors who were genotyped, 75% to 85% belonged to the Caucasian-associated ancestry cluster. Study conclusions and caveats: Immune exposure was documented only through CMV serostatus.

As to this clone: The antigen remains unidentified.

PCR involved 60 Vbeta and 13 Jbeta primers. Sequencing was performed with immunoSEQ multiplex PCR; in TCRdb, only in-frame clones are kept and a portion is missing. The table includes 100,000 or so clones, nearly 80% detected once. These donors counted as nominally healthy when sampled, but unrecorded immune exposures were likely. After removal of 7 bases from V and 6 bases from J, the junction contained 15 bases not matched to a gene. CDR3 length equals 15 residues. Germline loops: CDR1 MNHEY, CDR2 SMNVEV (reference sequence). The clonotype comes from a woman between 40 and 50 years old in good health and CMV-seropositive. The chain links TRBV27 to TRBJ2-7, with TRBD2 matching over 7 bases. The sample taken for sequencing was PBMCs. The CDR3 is CASNSLGLPGGEQYF. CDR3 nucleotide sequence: TGTGCCAGCAATTCCCTAGGGTTACCGGGGGGCGAGCAGTACTTC.